Shown below are 5 T cell receptor beta chains from a single sample sequenced in a study of blood T cell repertoires in COVID-19. This table comes from immunoSEQ multiplex PCR, and its TCRdb copy is limited to in-frame clones, with some not included. The data hold tens of thousands of clones, with 70% to 90% observed a single time. Sequencing was done on a sample of peripheral blood. The receptors here all came from a woman older than 75 in a cohort sampled during active or convalescent COVID-19.

The chain is built from TRBV5-1 and TRBJ1-2, with D possibly being TRBD1 (5 bases). There are 11 residues in the CDR3. CDR1 is SGHRS, CDR2 YFSETQ, per germline. V was shortened by 6 bases and J by 9 bases, with 12 bases between the two germline ends. CDR3 in amino acids: CASNSGYSYTF. The CDR3 nucleotides read TGCGCCAGCAACTCAGGGTATAGCTACACCTTC.

The table lists this clone with a count of one. It is likely a read error, because the conserved phenylalanine at the end of the CDR3 is missing. No DNA is shown, since the ends of the CDR3 on it are uncertain; the CDR3 is the one TCRdb lists. This chain uses TRBV19 with TRBJ1-2. 11 amino acids form the CDR3, both terminal residues included. Per the germline V gene, CDR1 is LNHDA and CDR2 is SQIVND (reference sequence). The CDR3 sequence: CASRAWERVGK.

V gene TRBV30 combines with J gene TRBJ1-3; TRBD1 matches 7 bases. CDR1 GTSNPN and CDR2 SVGIG come from the germline V gene (reference sequence). With V trimmed by 4 bases and J by 4 bases, 4 bases remained unmatched. The CDR3 extends over 13 amino acids. The CDR3 spells CAWNTGVGNTIYF. The CDR3 coding sequence is TGTGCCTGGAATACAGGGGTGGGAAACACCATATATTTT.

The chain couples TRBV9 to TRBJ2-2; weak D call: TRBD1 (6 bases). Germline values: CDR1 SGDLS, CDR2 YYNGEE. V gave up 1 base and J gave up 5 bases, with 9 bases separating them. The length of the CDR3 is 14 residues. This chain's CDR3 is CASSVLQGTGELFF. The CDR3 DNA follows: TGTGCCAGCAGCGTATTACAGGGAACCGGGGAGCTGTTTTTT.

This sequence joins TRBV6-6 and TRBJ2-7; the D is unclear. V was cut by 1 base and J by 2 bases, with 6 bases left in between. The CDR3 sequence is 13 residues long. Per the germline V gene, CDR1 is MNHNY and CDR2 is SVGAGI (reference sequence). CDR3 loop: CASSYYGAYEQYF. The DNA for the CDR3 is TGTGCCAGCAGTTACTACGGTGCCTACGAGCAGTACTTC.